The rows below give T cell receptor beta chains drawn from one sample of a study of shared clonotypes between healthy human individuals. Clones were sequenced by immunoSEQ multiplex PCR, and TCRdb holds only the in-frame ones, with some missing. In the table there are approximately 340,000 clones, 73% of which are singletons. Material: memory CD4+ T cells sorted from blood. The receptors stem from a man under 40 in good health. The CDR3 runs from the conserved cysteine through the conserved F or W. A D gene is named only where the DNA matches it firmly. Not all rows give a size; the values are once, few, many and, for expanded clones, a class.

v_gene,j_gene,d_gene,abundance,CDR3aa,CDR3nt
TRBV5-4,TRBJ2-2,-,-,CASSLGASQRAGELFF,TGTGCCAGCAGCTTGGGTGCCTCCCAGAGGGCCGGGGAGCTGTTTTTT
TRBV28,TRBJ2-7,-,few,CASSFPTGQPTYEQYF,TGTGCCAGCAGTTTCCCCACAGGGCAGCCTACCTACGAGCAGTACTTC
TRBV5-5,TRBJ2-1,TRBD1,-,CASSIPGQGRNEQFF,TGTGCCAGCAGCATACCGGGACAGGGGCGGAATGAGCAGTTCTTC
TRBV9,TRBJ1-1,-,-,CASSERGYQTEAFF,TGTGCCAGCAGCGAAAGGGGGTACCAGACTGAAGCTTTCTTT
TRBV9,TRBJ2-3,TRBD1,-,CASSVAFQGADTQYF,TGTGCCAGCAGCGTAGCTTTCCAGGGGGCAGATACGCAGTATTTT
TRBV18,TRBJ2-1,-,-,CASSPVGGHEQFF,TGTGCCAGCTCACCCGTTGGGGGCCATGAGCAGTTCTTC
TRBV5-4,TRBJ1-5,TRBD1,-,CASSKTGGNQPQHF,TGTGCCAGCAGCAAGACAGGGGGAAATCAGCCCCAGCATTTT
TRBV7-2,TRBJ2-7,-,-,CASSRSGLSEQYF,TGTGCCAGCAGCCGCAGTGGGCTGTCGGAGCAGTACTTC
TRBV28,TRBJ2-2,-,few,CASSLGGPLTGELFF,TGTGCCAGCAGTTTAGGGGGACCCCTTACCGGGGAGCTGTTTTTT
TRBV7-9,TRBJ2-2,-,-,CASSSYRTGELFF,TGTGCCAGCAGCTCATATAGGACCGGGGAGCTGTTTTTT
TRBV4-1,TRBJ2-7,TRBD2,-,CASSSGTGGYEQYF,TGCGCCAGCAGCAGCGGGACCGGAGGCTACGAGCAGTACTTC
TRBV18,TRBJ1-2,TRBD1,-,CASSPLGQGKYGYTF,TGTGCCAGCTCACCACTAGGACAGGGAAAATATGGCTACACCTTC
TRBV14,TRBJ2-3,TRBD2,once,CASSQLTSGKNTQYF,TGTGCCAGCAGCCAATTGACTAGCGGGAAGAATACGCAGTATTTT
TRBV20-1,TRBJ2-3,TRBD2,once,CSALTSGSASF,TGCAGTGCCCTGACTAGCGGGTCTGCAAGTTTT
TRBV10-1,TRBJ2-5,-,-,CASSEGQSQDF,TGCGCCAGCAGTGAAGGTCAGAGTCAGGACTTC
TRBV30,TRBJ2-2,TRBD1,few,CAWKGQTNTGELFF,TGTGCCTGGAAGGGACAGACGAACACCGGGGAGCTGTTTTTT
TRBV5-4,TRBJ1-3,-,many,CASSRSPGRSGNTIYF,TGTGCCAGCAGCCGCTCCCCGGGCCGCTCTGGAAACACCATATATTTT
TRBV5-1,TRBJ2-5,-,-,CASRTGNYQETQYF,TGCGCCAGCAGGACCGGGAACTACCAAGAGACCCAGTACTTC
TRBV28,TRBJ2-7,TRBD1,-,CASDLQGQVNYEQYF,TGTGCCAGCGACTTACAGGGACAGGTTAACTACGAGCAGTACTTC
TRBV2,TRBJ2-5,-,-,CASSPGRLYQETQYF,TGTGCCAGCAGTCCCGGACGCCTGTACCAAGAGACCCAGTACTTC
TRBV6-4,TRBJ2-1,-,-,CASSDSGDNEQFF,TGTGCCAGCAGTGACTCGGGGGACAATGAGCAGTTCTTC
TRBV11-3,TRBJ2-3,TRBD2,-,CASSSLAGGDTQYF,TGTGCCAGCAGCTCTCTAGCGGGAGGAGATACGCAGTATTTT
TRBV7-9,TRBJ2-2,-,-,CASSLAGTANTGELFF,TGTGCCAGCAGCTTAGCGGGGACGGCGAACACCGGGGAGCTGTTTTTT